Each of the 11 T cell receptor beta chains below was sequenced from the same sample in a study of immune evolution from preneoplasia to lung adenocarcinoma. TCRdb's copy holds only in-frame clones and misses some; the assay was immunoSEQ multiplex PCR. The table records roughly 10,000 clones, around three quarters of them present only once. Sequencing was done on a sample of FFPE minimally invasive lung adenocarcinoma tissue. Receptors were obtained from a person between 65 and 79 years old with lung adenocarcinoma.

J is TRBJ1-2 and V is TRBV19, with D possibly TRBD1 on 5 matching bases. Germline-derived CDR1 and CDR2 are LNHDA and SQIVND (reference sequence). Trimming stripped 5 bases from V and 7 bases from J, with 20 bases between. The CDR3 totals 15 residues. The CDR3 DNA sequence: TGTGCCAGTAGTGAATCCTCCGGGACTCGGCTTGGCTACACCTTC. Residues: CASSESSGTRLGYTF. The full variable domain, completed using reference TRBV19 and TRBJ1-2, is DGGITQSPKYLFRKEGQNVTLSCEQNLNHDAMYWYRQDPGQGLRLIYYSQIVNDFQKGDIAEGYSVSREKKESFPLTVTSAQKNPTAFYLCASSESSGTRLGYTFGSGTRLTVV.

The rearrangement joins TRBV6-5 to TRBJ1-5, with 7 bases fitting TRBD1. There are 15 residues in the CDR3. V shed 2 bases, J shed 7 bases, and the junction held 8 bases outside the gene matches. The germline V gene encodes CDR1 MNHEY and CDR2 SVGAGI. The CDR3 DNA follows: TGTGCCAGCAGTTACACGACAGGGTCCGACCAGCCCCAGCATTTT. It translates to CASSYTTGSDQPQHF.

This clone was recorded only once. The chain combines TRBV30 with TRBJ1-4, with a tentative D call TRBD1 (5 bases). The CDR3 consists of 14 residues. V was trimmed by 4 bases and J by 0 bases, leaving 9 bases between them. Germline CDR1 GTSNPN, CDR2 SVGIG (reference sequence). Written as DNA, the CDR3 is TGTGCCTGGAATAGCAGGGCAACTAATGAAAAACTGTTTTTT. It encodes CAWNSRATNEKLFF.

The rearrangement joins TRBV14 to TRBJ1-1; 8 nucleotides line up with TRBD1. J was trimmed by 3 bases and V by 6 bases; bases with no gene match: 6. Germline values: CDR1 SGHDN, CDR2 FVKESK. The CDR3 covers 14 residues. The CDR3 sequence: CASSPRGPYTEAFF. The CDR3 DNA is TGTGCCAGCAGTCCCAGGGGGCCTTACACTGAAGCTTTCTTT.

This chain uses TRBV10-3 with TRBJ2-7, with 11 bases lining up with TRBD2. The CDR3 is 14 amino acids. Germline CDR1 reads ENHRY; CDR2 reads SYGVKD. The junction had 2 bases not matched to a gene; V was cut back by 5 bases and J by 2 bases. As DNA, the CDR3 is TGTGCCATCAGTCCGGGACTAGCGGCCTACGAGCAGTACTTC. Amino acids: CAISPGLAAYEQYF.

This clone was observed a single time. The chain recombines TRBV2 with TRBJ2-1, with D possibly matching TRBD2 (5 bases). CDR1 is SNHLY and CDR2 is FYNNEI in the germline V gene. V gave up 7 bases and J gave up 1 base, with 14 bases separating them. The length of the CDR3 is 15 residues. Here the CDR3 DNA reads TGTGCCAGCACACCCTCCCGGGGTTCCTACAATGAGCAGTTCTTC. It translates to CASTPSRGSYNEQFF.

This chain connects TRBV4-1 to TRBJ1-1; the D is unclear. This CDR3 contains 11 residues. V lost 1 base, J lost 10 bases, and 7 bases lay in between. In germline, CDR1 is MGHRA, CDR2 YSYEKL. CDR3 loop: CASSQAEVAFF. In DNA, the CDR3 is TGCGCCAGCAGCCAAGCAGAGGTAGCTTTCTTT.

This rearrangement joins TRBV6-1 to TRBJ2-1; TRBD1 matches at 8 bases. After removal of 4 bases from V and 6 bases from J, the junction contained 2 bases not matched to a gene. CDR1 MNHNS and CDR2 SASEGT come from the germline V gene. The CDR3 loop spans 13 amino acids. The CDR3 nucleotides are TGTGCCAGCAGTGCGGGACAGGTCAATGAGCAGTTCTTC. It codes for CASSAGQVNEQFF.

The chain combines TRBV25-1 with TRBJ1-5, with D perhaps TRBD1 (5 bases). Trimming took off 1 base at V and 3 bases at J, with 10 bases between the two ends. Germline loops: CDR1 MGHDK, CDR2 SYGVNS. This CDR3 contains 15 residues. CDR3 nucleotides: TGTGCCAGCAGTGAATCTTGGGACGACAATCAGCCCCAGCATTTT. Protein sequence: CASSESWDDNQPQHF.

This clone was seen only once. Written as DNA, the CDR3 is TGTGCCAGCAGTGCGACGACAGGGGGGAACACCGGGGAGCTGTTTTTT. Its protein product is CASSATTGGNTGELFF. The chain carries TRBV6-4 and TRBJ2-2; 9 nucleotides line up with TRBD1. The length of the CDR3 is 16 residues. J was trimmed by 1 base and V by 4 bases; bases with no gene match: 4. Germline V gene data show CDR1 as MRHNA and CDR2 as SNTAGT.

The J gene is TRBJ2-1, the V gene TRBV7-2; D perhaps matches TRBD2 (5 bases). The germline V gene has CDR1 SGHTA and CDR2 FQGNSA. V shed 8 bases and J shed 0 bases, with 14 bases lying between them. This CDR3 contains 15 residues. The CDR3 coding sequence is TGTGCCAGCGCAGGAGGCCCTCTCTCCTACAATGAGCAGTTCTTC. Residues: CASAGGPLSYNEQFF.